The 24 T cell receptor beta chains reported below all come from one sample, sequenced in a study of cytomegalovirus exposure and HLA in healthy donors. Primers: 60 Vbeta forward and 13 Jbeta reverse. TCRdb's copy holds only in-frame clones and misses some; the assay was immunoSEQ multiplex PCR. The sample consists of fewer than 200,000 clones, around 75% of them appearing once. The sequencing sample was made of PBMCs. Receptors were obtained from a woman aged 25 to 39 in good health and CMV-seronegative.

This clone was observed a few times. CDR3: CASSFAGRQTNYGYTF. The CDR3 nucleotides are TGTGCCAGCAGCTTCGCGGGCCGACAAACTAACTATGGCTACACCTTC. The chain combines TRBV5-6 with TRBJ1-2; D call uncertain. Germline loops: CDR1 SGHDT, CDR2 YYEEEE. The CDR3 contains 16 residues. Trimming left V 2 bases short and J 0 bases short, with 14 bases between.

V usage is TRBV7-6 and J usage is TRBJ2-3; D is perhaps TRBD2 (5 bases). V was shortened by 5 bases and J by 4 bases, with 13 bases between the two germline ends. Germline values: CDR1 SGHVS, CDR2 FNYEAQ. The CDR3 totals 14 residues. DNA for the CDR3: TGTGCCAGCAGCCCTCAGGACTGGGCAGATACGCAGTATTTT. This encodes CASSPQDWADTQYF.

The chain joins TRBV29-1 to TRBJ2-2, with TRBD2 matching 13 bases. V trimming: 5 bases; J trimming: 5 bases; junction bases outside the gene matches: 2. Looked up from germline, CDR1 is SQVTM and CDR2 is ANQGSEA. There are 14 residues in the CDR3. DNA of the CDR3: TGCAGCGTTTCGGGACTAGCGGGGACCGGGGAGCTGTTTTTT. Protein: CSVSGLAGTGELFF.

The V call is TRBV5-4, the J call TRBJ2-1, with TRBD2 matching over 7 bases. The CDR3 contains 15 residues. Trimming removed 2 bases from V and 0 bases from J; junction bases left unmatched: 2. Germline-derived CDR1 and CDR2 are SGHNT and YYREEE (reference sequence). The CDR3: CASSLTGGSYNEQFF. CDR3 coding DNA: TGTGCCAGCAGCTTAACGGGGGGCTCCTACAATGAGCAGTTCTTC.

J is TRBJ1-4 and V is TRBV7-8, with TRBD1 identical over 7 bases. The V gene end was trimmed by 8 bases and the J gene end by 7 bases; junction bases not matched to a gene: 4. The CDR3 has 12 residues. The germline gives CDR1 SGHVS, CDR2 FQNEAQ. The CDR3 is CASRQGREKLFF. CDR3 DNA: TGTGCCAGCCGACAGGGCCGTGAAAAACTGTTTTTT.

Here the CDR3 reads CASSSQPALAGAKYEQYF. In DNA form, the CDR3 reads TGTGCCAGCAGCTCCCAGCCCGCCTTAGCGGGAGCTAAGTACGAGCAGTACTTC. The chain employs TRBV7-2 and TRBJ2-7; 9 positions agree with TRBD2. After removal of 4 bases from V and 4 bases from J, the junction contained 17 bases not matched to a gene. CDR1 and CDR2 from the germline V gene are SGHTA and FQGNSA. This CDR3 is 18 amino acids long.

This chain uses TRBV7-9 with TRBJ2-5; weak D call: TRBD1 (5 bases). V lost 4 bases to trimming and J lost 1 base, with 13 bases between them. Germline CDR1 and CDR2: SEHNR and FQNEAQ (reference sequence). This CDR3 region has 15 residues. CDR3 sequence (DNA): TGTGCCAGCAGCTCCCGACAGATAATCCAAGAGACCCAGTACTTC. Its translation: CASSSRQIIQETQYF.

The chain carries TRBV7-9 and TRBJ1-4, with 9 bases lining up with TRBD1. The CDR3 has 15 amino acids. Germline trimming cut 1 base from V and 5 bases from J; bases unmatched to any gene: 2. The germline V gene encodes CDR1 SEHNR and CDR2 FQNEAQ (reference sequence). The CDR3 loop reads CASSLVGQGNEKLFF. CDR3 DNA: TGTGCCAGCAGCTTAGTCGGACAGGGGAATGAAAAACTGTTTTTT.

This chain uses TRBV27 with TRBJ1-6; TRBD1 is a possible D gene (5 bases). The germline V and J ends were trimmed by 7 bases and 9 bases, with 25 bases remaining between them. Germline CDR1 MNHEY, CDR2 SMNVEV (reference sequence). This CDR3 spans 17 amino acids. CDR3 residues: CASISGGSPSVGSPLHF. The CDR3 DNA is TGTGCCAGCATCTCGGGGGGTTCCCCGAGTGTCGGTTCACCCCTCCACTTT.

This clone showed up just a few times. The genes are TRBV2 and TRBJ1-3; the D is unclear. CDR1 and CDR2 from the germline V gene are SNHLY and FYNNEI. This CDR3 comprises 13 residues. V lost 3 bases, J lost 5 bases, and 8 bases lay in between. The CDR3 region is CASSDFLRNTIYF. The CDR3 DNA sequence: TGTGCCAGCAGTGATTTTCTTCGAAACACCATATATTTT.

The rearrangement joins TRBV7-2 to TRBJ2-6; 11 bases fit TRBD1. The germline gives CDR1 SGHTA, CDR2 FQGNSA. This CDR3 region has 17 residues. Unmatched junction bases numbered 3, after V lost 5 bases and J lost 0 bases. CDR3 loop: CASSGQGANSGANVLTF. The CDR3 bases are TGTGCCAGCAGCGGACAGGGGGCGAACTCTGGGGCCAACGTCCTGACTTTC.

This clone has more than one count but fewer than ten. This rearrangement joins TRBV6-5 to TRBJ2-1; 13 positions agree with TRBD2. The CDR3 is 15 amino acids. The germline V gene encodes CDR1 MNHEY and CDR2 SVGAGI. With 5 bases clipped from V and 6 bases from J, the junction kept 4 bases outside the gene matches. The CDR3 nucleotides read TGTGCCAGCAGTCGTCGGACTAGCGGGGGCAATGAGCAGTTCTTC. As protein: CASSRRTSGGNEQFF.

This clone was counted once. The rearrangement joins TRBV4-1 to TRBJ2-1; 14 bases agree with TRBD2. CDR1 and CDR2 from the germline V gene are MGHRA and YSYEKL. Unmatched junction bases numbered 3, after V lost 0 bases and J lost 5 bases. The CDR3 sequence is 17 residues long. The CDR3 bases are TGCGCCAGCAGCCAAGAGGGGACTAGCGGGGGACACAATGAGCAGTTCTTC. It translates to CASSQEGTSGGHNEQFF.

The chain is built from TRBV7-3 and TRBJ2-2; 9 nucleotides align to TRBD2. This CDR3 contains 17 residues. Germline V gene data show CDR1 as SGHTA and CDR2 as FQGTGA. Trimming removed 5 bases from V and 5 bases from J; junction bases left unmatched: 12. The CDR3 bases are TGTGCCAGCAGCCCCCGGGTAGCGGGAGTAGAAACCGGGGAGCTGTTTTTT. As protein: CASSPRVAGVETGELFF.

This chain joins TRBV10-1 and TRBJ1-1; the D is unclear. Trimming took off 8 bases at V and 4 bases at J, with 20 bases between the two ends. CDR1 is WNHNN, CDR2 SYGVQD, per germline (reference sequence). This CDR3 comprises 15 residues. CDR3 sequence (DNA): TGCGCCAGCTCAACACAAAGGGAGGTCGGCACTGAAGCTTTCTTT. Translated, it gives CASSTQREVGTEAFF.

The rearrangement uses TRBV5-6 and TRBJ2-1; 13 bases match TRBD2. CDR3 length: 15 residues. V lost 10 bases, J lost 2 bases, and 6 bases stayed unmatched. Germline-derived CDR1 and CDR2 are SGHDT and YYEEEE. CDR3 sequence: CAGGTSGEAYNEQFF. DNA of the CDR3: TGTGCCGGCGGGACTAGCGGGGAGGCCTACAATGAGCAGTTCTTC.

This clone was picked up a small number of times. The chain combines TRBV7-3 with TRBJ1-2; possible D gene TRBD1, 5 bases. CDR3 length equals 13 residues. CDR1 SGHTA and CDR2 FQGTGA come from the germline V gene. The V and J ends lost 0 bases and 8 bases respectively, with 10 bases between them. CDR3 nucleotides: TGTGCCAGCAGCTTAACAGGGGAGGGCGGCTACACCTTC. Its protein is CASSLTGEGGYTF.

This clone was recorded only once. V is TRBV27 and J is TRBJ1-5, with a weak D call TRBD1 (5 bases). V was pared by 5 bases and J by 7 bases, with 15 bases between. Germline-derived CDR1 and CDR2 are MNHEY and SMNVEV (reference sequence). The CDR3 has 14 amino acids. CDR3 nucleotide sequence: TGTGCCAGCAGTCCCTATTCAGGGCAACAGCCCCAGCATTTT. It specifies CASSPYSGQQPQHF.

This rearrangement joins TRBV27 to TRBJ2-7; TRBD1 agrees at 7 bases. This CDR3 comprises 11 residues. The germline V gene encodes CDR1 MNHEY and CDR2 SMNVEV (reference sequence). J lost 6 bases, V lost 6 bases, and 2 bases had no gene match. In DNA form, the CDR3 reads TGTGCCAGCAGCGACAGGGCCGAGCAGTACTTC. This translates into CASSDRAEQYF.

This sequence joins TRBV10-3 and TRBJ2-1, with D perhaps matching TRBD1 (6 bases). V lost 0 bases, J lost 2 bases, and 14 bases lay in between. The length of the CDR3 is 17 residues. Germline V gives CDR1 ENHRY, CDR2 SYGVKD. CDR3: CAISESFGGRAYNEQFF. The CDR3 DNA reads TGTGCCATCAGTGAGTCTTTTGGGGGCCGCGCCTACAATGAGCAGTTCTTC.

The rearrangement joins TRBV7-8 to TRBJ2-3; possibly TRBD2 for D (5 bases). The CDR3 loop spans 15 amino acids. Trimming cost V 8 bases and J 0 bases, with 15 bases left between them. Germline CDR1 and CDR2: SGHVS and FQNEAQ. The DNA for the CDR3 is TGTGCCAGCTCCCGGGGTCAATATAGCACAGATACGCAGTATTTT. Translating it yields CASSRGQYSTDTQYF.

The chain carries TRBV7-2 and TRBJ2-7, with D tentatively TRBD1 (5 bases). Germline lookup yields CDR1 SGHTA and CDR2 FQGNSA. The CDR3 consists of 14 residues. V shed 1 base and J shed 0 bases, with 7 bases lying between them. The CDR3 here is CASSLDRYSYEQYF. The CDR3 DNA sequence: TGTGCCAGCAGCTTAGACAGGTACTCCTACGAGCAGTACTTC.

V usage is TRBV2 and J usage is TRBJ2-3, with 10 bases identical to TRBD1. Germline-derived CDR1 and CDR2 are SNHLY and FYNNEI. The CDR3 has 14 residues. J lost 6 bases, V lost 7 bases, and 7 bases had no gene match. CDR3 DNA: TGTGCCAGCACCCCCGGGACAGGGGTCGATACGCAGTATTTT. It is translated as CASTPGTGVDTQYF. Based on the CDR3 plus reference TRBV2 and TRBJ2-3, the full variable domain is EPEVTQTPSHQVTQMGQEVILRCVPISNHLYFYWYRQILGQKVEFLVSFYNNEISEKSEIFDDQFSVERPDGSNFTLKIRSTKLEDSAMYFCASTPGTGVDTQYFGPGTRLTVL.

The sample holds one count of this clone. The chain links TRBV19 to TRBJ2-6; 12 bases fit TRBD1. The germline V gene encodes CDR1 LNHDA and CDR2 SQIVND (reference sequence). The CDR3 consists of 18 residues. After removal of 5 bases from V and 3 bases from J, the junction contained 8 bases not matched to a gene. The CDR3 nucleotides are TGTGCCAGTAGTTATCCGGGACAGGGGGCGTTTGGGGCCAACGTCCTGACTTTC. This gives the protein CASSYPGQGAFGANVLTF.